What follows is one TCR beta chain and its context. TCRdb's copy holds only in-frame clones and misses some; the assay was immunoSEQ multiplex PCR. The sample lists 55,000 to 75,000 clones, about 92% occurring once. Germline V gives CDR1 LNHDA, CDR2 SQIVND (reference sequence). V lost 3 bases and J 0 bases, leaving 14 bases between the germline ends. This CDR3 contains 16 residues. This entry comes from a study of technical replicates of blood from a handful of donors. The chain employs TRBV19 and TRBJ1-1; no clear D gene. Sample: T cells isolated from PBMCs. The clonotype originates from a human donor in good health. This CDR3 is CASSMALGSLNTEAFF. Here the CDR3 DNA reads TGTGCCAGTAGTATGGCCCTGGGCAGCCTGAACACTGAAGCTTTCTTT.